Presented here are 7 T cell receptor beta chains from one specimen sequenced in a study of T cell repertoires in cytomegalovirus infection. These TCRs are of unknown antigen specificity. A single record per CDR3 protein comes from TCRdb applying MiXCR to the reads. The top ten hold 15% to 20% of the sample, which has 640,000 or so distinct CDR3 sequences, 30% to 35% seen once. The material was cultured PBMCs, obtained from culture after CMV antigen stimulation. The receptor source for this set is a human donor in good health (CMV status not recorded). Some clones in this sample may be carry-over from other donors' samples.

This clonotype was seen only a few times. V gene TRBV2 combines with J gene TRBJ2-5; D gene ambiguous. The CDR3 sequence is 14 residues long. From germline, CDR1 is SNHLY and CDR2 FYNNEI. V gave up 1 base and J gave up 2 bases, with 8 bases separating them. CDR3 sequence (DNA): TGTGCCAGCAGTGAAGTTTCGTATCAAGAGACCCAGTACTTC. Translated: CASSEVSYQETQYF. Full variable domain (outside the CDR3, taken from reference TRBV2 and TRBJ2-5): EPEVTQTPSHQVTQMGQEVILRCVPISNHLYFYWYRQILGQKVEFLVSFYNNEISEKSEIFDDQFSVERPDGSNFTLKIRSTKLEDSAMYFCASSEVSYQETQYFGPGTRLLVL.

This clonotype was seen many times. The V gene is TRBV12-3 or TRBV12-4, the J gene TRBJ1-5; D unresolved. The V end lost 5 bases, the J end lost 0 bases, and 8 bases lay between the germline ends. The CDR3 loop spans 14 amino acids. CDR3 bases: TGTGCCAGCAGTCTCAGACATAGCAATCAGCCCCAGCATTTT. It yields the protein CASSLRHSNQPQHF.

Only a few counts were recorded for this clonotype. V usage is TRBV11-2 and J usage is TRBJ2-3; D gene unclear. The CDR3 loop spans 16 amino acids. V was clipped by 0 bases and J by 1 base, with 11 bases between them. Per the germline V gene, CDR1 is SGHAT and CDR2 is FQNNGV. CDR3 protein: CASSLEVDEGTDTQYF. The CDR3 bases are TGTGCCAGCAGCTTAGAGGTGGACGAAGGCACAGATACGCAGTATTTT. Filled out from reference TRBV11-2 and TRBJ2-3, the complete variable domain reads EAGVAQSPRYKIIEKRQSVAFWCNPISGHATLYWYQQILGQGPKLLIQFQNNGVVDDSQLPKDRFSAERLKGVDSTLKIQPAKLEDSAVYLCASSLEVDEGTDTQYFGPGTRLTVL.

On this clonotype: Compared with germline, one end of the junction differs, possibly owing to a read error. The chain is built from TRBV7-2 and TRBJ2-1; D might be TRBD2 (5 bases). The CDR3 consists of 15 residues. Germline V gene lookup returns CDR1 SGHTA and CDR2 FQGNSA. DNA for the CDR3: TGTGCCAACAGCCCGCGGGTAAGCTCCTACAATGAGCAGTTCTTC. Its protein product is CANSPRVSSYNEQFF.

The V and J genes are TRBV4-2 and TRBJ2-1; TRBD2 agrees at 12 bases. This CDR3 has 16 residues. Germline-derived CDR1 and CDR2 are LGHNA and YNFKEQ. V trimming: 5 bases; J trimming: 3 bases; junction bases outside the gene matches: 5. The CDR3 spells CASSSETSGGYNEQFF. The CDR3 bases are TGTGCCAGCAGCTCGGAGACTAGCGGGGGCTACAATGAGCAGTTCTTC.

There are a few counts of this clonotype. The chain couples TRBV3-1 to TRBJ2-7; the D call may be TRBD1 or TRBD2 (5 bases each). The CDR3 runs 16 residues. The germline V gene encodes CDR1 LGHDT and CDR2 YNNKEL (reference sequence). Trimming took off 0 bases at V and 7 bases at J, with 19 bases between the two ends. The CDR3 protein is CASSQDWQGGWEEQYF. The DNA for the CDR3 is TGTGCCAGCAGCCAAGATTGGCAGGGCGGATGGGAGGAGCAGTACTTC.

The J gene is TRBJ1-1, the V gene TRBV12-3 or TRBV12-4; D not certain. The CDR3 has 12 amino acids. V lost 6 bases, J lost 4 bases, and 9 bases lay in between. The CDR3 loop reads CASSKEFTEAFF. For the CDR3, the DNA is TGTGCCAGCAGCAAGGAGTTCACTGAAGCTTTCTTT.